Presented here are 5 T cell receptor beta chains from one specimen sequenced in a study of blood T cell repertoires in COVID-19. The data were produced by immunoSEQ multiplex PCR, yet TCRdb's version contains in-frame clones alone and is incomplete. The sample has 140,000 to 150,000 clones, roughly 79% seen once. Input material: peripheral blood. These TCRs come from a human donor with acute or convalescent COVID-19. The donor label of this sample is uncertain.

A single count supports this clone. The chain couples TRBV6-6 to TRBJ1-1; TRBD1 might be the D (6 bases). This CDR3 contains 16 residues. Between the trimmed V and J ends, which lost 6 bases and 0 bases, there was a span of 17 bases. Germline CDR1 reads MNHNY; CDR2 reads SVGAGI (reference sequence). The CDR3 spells CASRKGTGILNTEAFF. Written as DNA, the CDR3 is TGTGCCAGCAGGAAGGGTACAGGGATTCTGAACACTGAAGCTTTCTTT.

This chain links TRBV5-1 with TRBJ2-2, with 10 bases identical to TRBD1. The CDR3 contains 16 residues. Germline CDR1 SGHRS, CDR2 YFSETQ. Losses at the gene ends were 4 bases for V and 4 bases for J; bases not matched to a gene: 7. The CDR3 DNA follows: TGCGCCAGCAGCCTGAACCGACAGGGGGCCACCGGGGAGCTGTTTTTT. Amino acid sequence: CASSLNRQGATGELFF.

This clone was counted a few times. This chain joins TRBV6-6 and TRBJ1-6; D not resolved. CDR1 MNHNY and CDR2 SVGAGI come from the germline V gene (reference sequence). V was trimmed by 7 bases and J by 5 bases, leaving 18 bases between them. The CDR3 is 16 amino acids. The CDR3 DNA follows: TGTGCCAGCAACTACTTCCCGGGGTCTAATAATTCACCCCTCCACTTT. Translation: CASNYFPGSNNSPLHF.

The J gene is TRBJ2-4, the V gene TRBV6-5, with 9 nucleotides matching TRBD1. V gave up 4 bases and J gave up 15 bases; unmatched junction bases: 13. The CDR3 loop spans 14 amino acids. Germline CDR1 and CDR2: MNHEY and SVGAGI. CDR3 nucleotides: TGTGCCAGCAGTTCTCCCCGGGACAGGGAACTCTGGTACTTC. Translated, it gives CASSSPRDRELWYF.

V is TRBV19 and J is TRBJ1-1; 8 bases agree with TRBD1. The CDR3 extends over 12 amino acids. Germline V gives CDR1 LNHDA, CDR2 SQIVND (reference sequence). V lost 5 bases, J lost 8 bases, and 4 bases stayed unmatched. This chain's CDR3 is CASSHHRGEAFF. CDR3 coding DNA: TGTGCCAGTAGTCACCACAGGGGGGAAGCTTTCTTT.